This T cell receptor (beta chain) was obtained from a study of response to subunit inactivated influenza vaccine. CDR1 and CDR2 from the germline V gene are SNHLY and FYNNEI. Trimming at V came to 6 bases and at J to 4 bases, leaving 5 bases not matched to a gene. The CDR3 is 14 amino acids. Study-wide results and caveats: Authors suggested few new T cells are recruited by each seasonal influenza vaccination.

TCRdb independently ran MiXCR on the RT-PCR reads; one entry per CDR3 protein. This repertoire shows some 500,000 distinct CDR3 sequences, 15% to 20% found once; its top ten account for approximately 3%. This clonotype appeared many times. As yet, its antigen is unknown. The sequencing used CD4+ T cells sorted from PBMCs, collected roughly 24 months after vaccination. This clonotype originated in a man between 50 and 75 years old who received an inactivated influenza vaccine. The V and J genes are TRBV2 and TRBJ1-5; 8 nucleotides match TRBD1. This CDR3 reads CASRGDRPNQPQHF. The CDR3 region has the DNA TGTGCCAGCAGGGGGGACAGGCCTAATCAGCCCCAGCATTTT.